What follows is one TCR beta chain and its context. No antigen is known for it. Trimming left V 4 bases short and J 1 base short, with 11 bases between. This CDR3 has 14 amino acids. The germline V gene has CDR1 SGHNT and CDR2 YYREEE (reference sequence). These data come from a study of cytomegalovirus exposure and HLA in healthy donors. Across the study: Ancestry clustering placed 81% of about 400 genotyped donors in the Caucasian-associated cluster.

Use of 60 Vbeta and 13 Jbeta primers characterized the PCR. Assay: immunoSEQ multiplex PCR; the TCRdb copy retains only in-frame clones and omits some. Of 140,000 or so clones listed, about 74% were seen once; the top ten hold around 2%. Overall study results and limits: As a later analysis revealed, the rate of TCR association differed by HLA locus, with DRB1 most and HLA-C fewest.

The chain joins TRBV5-4 to TRBJ1-1; maybe TRBD1 (5 bases). This TCR was sampled from a woman aged 40 to 50 in good health and CMV-seronegative. The sample consisted of PBMCs. For the CDR3, the DNA is TGTGCCAGCAGCGGGGACTATTGGAACACTGAAGCTTTCTTT. This sequence encodes CASSGDYWNTEAFF.